What follows is one TCR beta chain and its context. Its matching antigen is unknown. Trimming shortened V by 3 bases and J by 7 bases, and 21 bases separated the two germline ends. Germline assignment: CDR1 MGHRA and CDR2 YSYEKL. CDR3 length: 17 amino acids. TCR beta CDR3 sequences were amplified from RNA transcripts. RT-PCR in the first round (using the HTBI primer set) targeted the TCR CDR3. TCRdb re-analysed the multiplex PCR reads in MiXCR, keeping a single row per CDR3 protein. Found here are around 440,000 distinct CDR3 sequences, more than 15% of them singletons; the top ten hold approximately 8%. This entry comes from a study of T cells in Graves' hyperthyroidism and ophthalmopathy. The overall study: Peripheral blood collection took place at initial diagnosis, before any treatment.

The study, taken as a whole, reports: Most clonotypes that expanded in the thyroid above 0.001 also showed up in blood. Classification by a 13 V-J model distinguished ophthalmopathy from stable hyperthyroidism.

Graves' hyperthyroidism without ophthalmopathy progression within 18 months was termed stable. V usage is TRBV4-1 and J usage is TRBJ1-4, with a weak D call TRBD1 (6 bases). Sequences were obtained from blood. This receptor was taken from a woman between 18 and 29 years old with Graves' hyperthyroidism. CDR3 nucleotides: TGCGCCAGCAGCCAGACCGAAGCTGGGGGGCCAGGTGAAAAACTGTTTTTT. Translation: CASSQTEAGGPGEKLFF.